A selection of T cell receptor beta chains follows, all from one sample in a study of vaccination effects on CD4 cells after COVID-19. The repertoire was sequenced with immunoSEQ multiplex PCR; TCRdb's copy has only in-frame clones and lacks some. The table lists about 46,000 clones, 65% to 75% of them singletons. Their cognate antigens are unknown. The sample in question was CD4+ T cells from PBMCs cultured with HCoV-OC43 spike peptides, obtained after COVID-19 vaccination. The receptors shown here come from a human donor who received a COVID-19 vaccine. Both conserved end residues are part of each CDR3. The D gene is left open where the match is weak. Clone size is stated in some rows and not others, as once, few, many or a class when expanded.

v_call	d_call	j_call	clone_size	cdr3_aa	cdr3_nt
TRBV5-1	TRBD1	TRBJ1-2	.	CASSYQPGQGIYGYTF	TGCGCCAGCAGCTACCAACCGGGACAGGGGATTTATGGCTACACCTTC
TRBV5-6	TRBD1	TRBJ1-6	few	CASSLLQGAYNSPLHF	TGTGCCAGCAGCTTGTTGCAGGGGGCTTATAATTCACCCCTCCACTTT
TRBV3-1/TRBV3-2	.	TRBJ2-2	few	CASSPGQWVGGELFF	TGTGCCAGCAGCCCCGGACAGTGGGTTGGCGGGGAGCTGTTTTTT
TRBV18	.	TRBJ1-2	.	CASSPQNQGPYGYTF	TGTGCCAGCTCACCGCAGAACCAGGGCCCATATGGCTACACCTTC
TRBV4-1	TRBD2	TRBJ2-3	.	CASSQGLAVTDTQYF	TGCGCCAGCAGCCAAGGACTAGCGGTCACAGATACGCAGTATTTT
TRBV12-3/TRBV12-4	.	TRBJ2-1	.	CASRLPNNEQFF	TGTGCCAGCAGACTTCCAAACAATGAGCAGTTCTTC
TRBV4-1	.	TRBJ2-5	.	CASSPKFIARQETQYF	TGCGCCAGCAGCCCGAAGTTTATTGCGAGACAAGAGACCCAGTACTTC
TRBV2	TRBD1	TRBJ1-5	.	CASSGTGWNQPQHF	TGTGCCAGCAGTGGGACAGGTTGGAATCAGCCCCAGCATTTT
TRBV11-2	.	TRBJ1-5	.	CASSLSTNQPQHF	TGTGCCAGCAGCCTCAGTACCAATCAGCCCCAGCATTTT
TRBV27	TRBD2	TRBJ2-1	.	CASRLAGGKNNEQFF	TGTGCCAGCAGATTAGCGGGAGGAAAGAACAATGAGCAGTTCTTC
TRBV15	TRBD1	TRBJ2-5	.	CATSRDRGQETQYF	TGTGCCACCAGCCGCGACAGGGGGCAAGAGACCCAGTACTTC
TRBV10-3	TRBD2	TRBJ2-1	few	CAISDLSRGGRSFNEQFF	TGTGCCATCAGTGACCTAAGTAGGGGCGGGAGATCCTTCAATGAGCAGTTCTTC
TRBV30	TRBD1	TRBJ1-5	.	CAWRVAGQGFQPQHF	TGTGCCTGGAGGGTTGCGGGACAGGGATTTCAGCCCCAGCATTTT
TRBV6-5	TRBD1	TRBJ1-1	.	CASRDRGLNTEAFF	TGTGCCAGCAGGGACAGGGGGTTGAACACTGAAGCTTTCTTT
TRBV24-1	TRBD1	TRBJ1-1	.	CATSGRDGTGFEAFF	TGTGCCACCAGTGGCCGGGACGGGACAGGGTTTGAAGCTTTCTTT
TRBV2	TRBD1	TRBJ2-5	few	CASGGTGGGETQYF	TGTGCCAGCGGCGGGACAGGGGGTGGAGAGACCCAGTACTTC
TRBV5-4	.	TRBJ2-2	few	CASSLDTGELFF	TGTGCCAGCAGCTTGGACACCGGGGAGCTGTTTTTT
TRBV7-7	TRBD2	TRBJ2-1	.	CASSRWGGNEQFF	TGTGCCAGCAGCCGATGGGGGGGCAATGAGCAGTTCTTC
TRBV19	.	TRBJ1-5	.	CASSIQNSNQPQHF	TGTGCCAGTAGTATTCAAAATAGCAATCAGCCCCAGCATTTT
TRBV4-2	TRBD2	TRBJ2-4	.	CASTLQDWTSGGYRKKNIQYF	TGTGCCAGCACCCTGCAGGACTGGACTAGCGGGGGGTACCGTAAAAAAAACATTCAGTACTTC
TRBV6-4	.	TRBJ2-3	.	CASSVPDTQYF	TGTGCCAGCAGTGTACCAGATACGCAGTATTTT
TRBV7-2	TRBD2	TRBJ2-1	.	CASSLERESGEQFF	TGTGCCAGCAGCTTAGAGCGGGAAAGTGGTGAGCAGTTCTTC
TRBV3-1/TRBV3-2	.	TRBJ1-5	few	CASSQEGGQPQHF	TGTGCCAGCAGCCAAGAGGGGGGTCAGCCCCAGCATTTT
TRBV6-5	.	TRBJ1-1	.	CASSSPGSGASTEAFF	TGTGCCAGCAGTTCCCCAGGGTCGGGGGCGAGTACTGAAGCTTTCTTT
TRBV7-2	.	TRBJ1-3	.	CASSHGGNTIYF	TGTGCCAGCAGCCACGGAGGAAACACCATATATTTT
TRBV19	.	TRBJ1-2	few	CASSIDGGYGGYTF	TGTGCCAGTAGTATAGACGGGGGCTATGGTGGCTACACCTTC